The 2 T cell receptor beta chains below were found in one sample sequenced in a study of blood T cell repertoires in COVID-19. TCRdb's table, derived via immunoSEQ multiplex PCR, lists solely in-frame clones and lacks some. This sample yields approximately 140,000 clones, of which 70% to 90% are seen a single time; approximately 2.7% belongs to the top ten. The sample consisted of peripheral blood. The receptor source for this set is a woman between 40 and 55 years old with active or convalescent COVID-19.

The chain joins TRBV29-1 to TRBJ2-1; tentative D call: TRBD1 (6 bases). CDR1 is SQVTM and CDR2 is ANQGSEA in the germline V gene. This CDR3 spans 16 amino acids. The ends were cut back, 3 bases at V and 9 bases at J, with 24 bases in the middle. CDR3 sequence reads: CSVEGPYLQGPGEQFF. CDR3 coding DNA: TGCAGCGTTGAGGGGCCGTATCTACAGGGACCGGGTGAGCAGTTCTTC.

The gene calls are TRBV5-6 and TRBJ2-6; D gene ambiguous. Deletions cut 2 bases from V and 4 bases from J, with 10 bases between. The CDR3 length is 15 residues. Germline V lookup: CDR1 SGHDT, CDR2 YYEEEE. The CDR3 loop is CASSFLGSGANVLTF. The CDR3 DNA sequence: TGTGCCAGCAGCTTCCTCGGGTCAGGGGCCAACGTCCTGACTTTC.